This is a list of T cell receptor beta chains from one sample in a study of T cells after yellow fever vaccination. MiXCR was run by TCRdb on the 5' RACE reads, yielding one entry per CDR3 protein. Of 400,000 or so distinct CDR3 sequences in the sample, approximately 10% were seen once. The sequences come from PBMCs, collected on the day of the first yellow fever vaccination. These receptors were collected from a young man who received the YFV17D yellow fever vaccine. Each CDR3 is given without its conserved first and last residue. Fields, in order: V gene, D gene, J gene, CDR3 protein. A D gene is named only where the DNA matches it firmly.

>TRBV27|.|TRBJ2-7
ASGLGLPYEQY
>TRBV5-1|.|TRBJ1-1
ASSFAEVGTEAF
>TRBV27|.|TRBJ2-5
ASSSEYQETQY
>TRBV27|.|TRBJ1-1
ASSFRVEDTEAF
>TRBV5-1|.|TRBJ1-1
ASSLRGYMNTEAF
>TRBV27|TRBD1|TRBJ1-5
ASSYRGHQPQH
>TRBV20-1|TRBD1|TRBJ2-5
SATDRGMSETQY
>TRBV9|.|TRBJ1-6
ASSVSGERGALH
>TRBV7-2|.|TRBJ2-5
ASSPRGGRIQETQY
>TRBV19|TRBD1|TRBJ2-1
APPKGAGEQF
>TRBV6-1|.|TRBJ1-4
ASRGSTGPEKLF
>TRBV11-1|TRBD2|TRBJ2-1
ASGSPQVGGKGRGNEQF
>TRBV20-1|.|TRBJ2-2
SARKTGRVGELF
>TRBV4-1|TRBD1|TRBJ2-4
ASSQRGQGDINIQY
>TRBV18|TRBD1|TRBJ2-2
ASSPQPGQGTGELF
>TRBV12-3/TRBV12-4|.|TRBJ1-6
ASSNNRELSPLH
>TRBV20-1|.|TRBJ1-6
SARDRSGNSPLH
>TRBV20-1|.|TRBJ2-5
SAASRGLREETQY
>TRBV12-3/TRBV12-4|TRBD2|TRBJ2-1
ASSPSGAGYNEQF
>TRBV2|.|TRBJ2-1
ASSRDSLGDEQF
>TRBV12-3/TRBV12-4|.|TRBJ1-4
AISGPNEKLF
>TRBV5-1|TRBD1|TRBJ1-5
ASSLEGQAINQPQH
>TRBV7-9|.|TRBJ1-6
ASSFTGESNSPLH
>TRBV4-3|TRBD1|TRBJ2-1
ASSQVARGQEQF
>TRBV5-6|.|TRBJ2-7
ASSWSGQETYEQY